These T cell receptor beta chains were read from a single sample in a study of neurological immune-mediated disorders. MiXCR, applied by TCRdb to the 5' RACE reads, yields one record per CDR3 protein. The data hold some 60,000 distinct CDR3 sequences, with around a tenth observed a single time. The sequenced sample was PBMCs. These receptors were collected from a man aged 25 to 40 in good health. Each CDR3 is given with its conserved first and last residue. D genes are given only for firm matches. The size field is filled for only some rows; it gives once, few, many or a size class.

TRBV12-3/TRBV12-4	TRBJ2-3	many	-	TGTGCCAGCAGTTTAGGAATGGTAGATACGCAGTATTTT	CASSLGMVDTQYF
TRBV5-1	TRBJ2-7	many	TRBD2	TGCGCCTCAAAGACTAGCGGTAACTCCTACGAGCAGTACTTC	CASKTSGNSYEQYF
TRBV5-5	TRBJ2-5	-	TRBD2	TGTGCCAGCAGCTTGGCGTCGGGAGCGGGGGGGGAGACCCAGTACTTC	CASSLASGAGGETQYF
TRBV2	TRBJ2-7	many	-	TGTGCCAGCAGCCTGTCTATTGGAGGACCCACCTACGAGCAGTACTTC	CASSLSIGGPTYEQYF
TRBV20-1	TRBJ2-3	many	-	TGCAGTGCTAACCGGGACTCCACACCAGATACGCAGTATTTT	CSANRDSTPDTQYF
TRBV7-2	TRBJ2-7	many	TRBD1	TGTGCCAGCAGCTCACGGACAGGGGGCGACGAGCAGTACTTC	CASSSRTGGDEQYF
TRBV20-1	TRBJ2-1	many	-	TGCAGTGCTAGACAGGGCGGAGGGTACAATGAGCAGTTCTTC	CSARQGGGYNEQFF
TRBV6-2/TRBV6-3	TRBJ2-1	-	TRBD2	TGTGCCAGCAGCGGGAGGTACAATGAGCAGTTCTTC	CASSGRYNEQFF
TRBV6-5	TRBJ1-6	many	-	TGTGCCAGCAGTTACTCGGGAGGGAATTCACCCCTCCACTTT	CASSYSGGNSPLHF
TRBV7-2	TRBJ2-7	few	-	TGTGCCAGCAGCCGGCGCGGGGATCCCTACGAGCAGTACTTC	CASSRRGDPYEQYF
TRBV6-4	TRBJ1-1	many	-	TGTGCCAGCAGTGCCGAGCCGGGGATTGAAGCTTTCTTT	CASSAEPGIEAFF
TRBV20-1	TRBJ2-7	many	TRBD2	TGCAGTGCTACCTGGGAGGGTTTCTACGAGCAGTACTTC	CSATWEGFYEQYF
TRBV7-2	TRBJ2-7	many	-	TGTGCCAGCAGCTTAGTAGTGCGGGGGCCCTACGAGCAGTACTTC	CASSLVVRGPYEQYF
TRBV10-2	TRBJ1-5	many	-	TGCGCCAGCAGTCAGAGACAGGGCAATCAGCCCCAGCATTTT	CASSQRQGNQPQHF
TRBV29-1	TRBJ2-2	-	TRBD2	TGCAGCGCCGACCGGGGGGTGGGACTGTTTTTT	CSADRGVGLFF
TRBV7-2	TRBJ2-3	many	TRBD2	TGTGCCAGCAGAGGATTAGCGGGAGGGCCGGACACAGATACGCAGTATTTT	CASRGLAGGPDTDTQYF
TRBV5-1	TRBJ2-3	many	TRBD1	TGCGCCAGCAGCGATGACAGGGTGGATACGCAGTATTTT	CASSDDRVDTQYF
TRBV7-2	TRBJ2-7	many	TRBD2	TGTGCCAGCAGCTTGGGACTAGCAGGAGGCGAGCAGTACTTC	CASSLGLAGGEQYF
TRBV11-2	TRBJ2-5	few	-	TGTGCCAGCACCCCGTCCGTTTCTGTGGAGACCCAGTACTTC	CASTPSVSVETQYF
TRBV7-8	TRBJ2-3	many	-	TGTGCCAGCAGCTTTCGGCGGATACGCACAGATACGCAGTATTTT	CASSFRRIRTDTQYF
TRBV5-6	TRBJ2-1	many	TRBD2	TGTGCCAGCAGTTTAGGGTGGGCGGGAGAGTTCTTC	CASSLGWAGEFF
TRBV20-1	TRBJ2-1	many	TRBD2	TGCAGTGCTAGGTCGGGACTAGCGGGTTACAATGAGCAGTTCTTC	CSARSGLAGYNEQFF
TRBV24-1	TRBJ2-5	many	TRBD2	TGTGCCACGGCAGCGGCGGGGGTCCAAGAGACCCAGTACTTC	CATAAAGVQETQYF
TRBV20-1	TRBJ2-5	many	TRBD2	TGCAGTGCACCCACTAGCGGGTACCAAGAGACCCAGTACTTC	CSAPTSGYQETQYF
TRBV24-1	TRBJ1-2	many	-	TGTGCCACCAGTGATTCCGCGGGGGGGGTTTATGGCTACACCTTC	CATSDSAGGVYGYTF
TRBV5-1	TRBJ1-1	many	-	TGCGCCAGCAGCGGAGCGCCACAGCGGATGAACACTGAAGCTTTCTTT	CASSGAPQRMNTEAFF
TRBV9	TRBJ2-7	-	TRBD2	TGTGCCAGCAGCCGACTAGCGTGGGAGCAGTACTTC	CASSRLAWEQYF
TRBV9	TRBJ2-5	many	-	TGTGCCAGCAGCGTAGGGGGCCAGGGACTTGAGACCCAGTACTTC	CASSVGGQGLETQYF
TRBV5-1	TRBJ1-5	many	-	TGCGCCAGCAGCTTGGACGGGGGGCAAAAGCCCCAGCATTTT	CASSLDGGQKPQHF
TRBV7-3	TRBJ1-1	many	-	TGTGCCAGCAGCTTAATTAGGAGCTGCACTGAAGCTTTCTTT	CASSLIRSCTEAFF
TRBV9	TRBJ2-2	many	-	TGTGCCAGCAGCGCCGAGGAGACCTCTCCCGGGGAGCTGTTTTTT	CASSAEETSPGELFF
TRBV5-5	TRBJ2-5	many	TRBD2	TGTGCCAGCAGCTTGGGACTAGCGGGAGAGGAGGAGACCCAGTACTTC	CASSLGLAGEEETQYF
TRBV6-6	TRBJ2-3	many	-	TGTGCCAGCAGTAACAGGTTCCCGGCAGATACGCAGTATTTT	CASSNRFPADTQYF
TRBV28	TRBJ1-2	many	TRBD1	TGTGCCAGCAGGCCCGCGCAGGGGGGGGGAGAAACTAACTATGGCTACACCTTC	CASRPAQGGGETNYGYTF
TRBV5-5	TRBJ2-5	many	TRBD1	TGTGCCAGCAGCTTGGCCGGGACAGGGGTGAGTGAGACCCAGTACTTC	CASSLAGTGVSETQYF
TRBV4-1	TRBJ1-2	many	-	TGCGCCAGCAGCCAAGATAGGGCGGGGAACTATGGCTACACCTTC	CASSQDRAGNYGYTF
TRBV7-3	TRBJ2-7	many	TRBD1	TGTGCCAGCAGCTTAGGCAGGGGGAATGCCGAGCAGTACTTC	CASSLGRGNAEQYF
TRBV24-1	TRBJ1-1	many	-	TGTGCCACCAGTGATTTAATTGGTGGGGGCACTGAAGCTTTCTTT	CATSDLIGGGTEAFF
TRBV20-1	TRBJ1-5	many	TRBD1	TGCAGTGCTAGACACGACAGGGAGCATTTT	CSARHDREHF
TRBV5-1	TRBJ1-1	many	-	TGCGCCAGCAGCGTTTCATCGAACACTGAAGCTTTCTTT	CASSVSSNTEAFF
TRBV3-1	TRBJ1-6	-	-	TGTGCCAGCAGCCAACTGGGGAACACATGGAATAATTCACCCCTCCACTTT	CASSQLGNTWNNSPLHF
TRBV25-1	TRBJ2-2	many	TRBD2	TGTGCCAGCAGTTCTTTGACTAGCGGAGTTACCGGGGAGCTGTTTTTT	CASSSLTSGVTGELFF
TRBV7-8	TRBJ2-3	many	TRBD2	TGTGCCTCCGCCAGTAGCGGGAGTCCGGATACGCAGTATTTT	CASASSGSPDTQYF
TRBV5-1	TRBJ2-3	many	-	TGCGCCAGCAGACCCGGCGGGGCCAGAGATACGCAGTATTTT	CASRPGGARDTQYF
TRBV29-1	TRBJ1-2	-	-	-	CSFERGLGYGCTF